The 5 T cell receptor beta chains below all came from one sample that was sequenced in a study of T-cell memory formation after mild COVID-19. TCRdb re-called the 5' RACE reads through MiXCR, storing one row per CDR3 protein. The sample gives approximately 34,000 distinct CDR3 sequences, about 7.3% of which show up once; roughly 27% is in the top ten. The specimen was PBMCs or a T cell subset sorted from them (not recorded which). These receptor sequences come from a man between 18 and 29 years old who had mild COVID-19 (a few samples of this study predate the infection). Cell type and time point are not known.

The chain recombines TRBV20-1 with TRBJ2-4; D is uncertain. Per the germline V gene, CDR1 is DFQATT and CDR2 is SNEGSKA (reference sequence). CDR3 length: 12 amino acids. The V and J ends lost 4 bases and 1 base respectively, with 5 bases between them. In DNA, the CDR3 is TGCAGTGCTAAGAGGGCCAAAAACATTCAGTACTTC. Encoded protein: CSAKRAKNIQYF.

This clonotype rates as large. The rearrangement links TRBV6-6 to TRBJ2-5; D unresolved. Trimming took 6 bases from V and 1 from J, leaving 15 bases between them. The CDR3 contains 15 residues. Germline assignment: CDR1 MNHNY and CDR2 SVGAGI (reference sequence). CDR3 bases: TGTGCCAGCAGACTTAAGTTGACGTCCCAAGAGACCCAGTACTTC. Protein: CASRLKLTSQETQYF.

This clonotype was seen more than once but under ten times. The chain carries TRBV10-2 and TRBJ1-5; no reliable D call. CDR1 and CDR2 from the germline V gene are WSHSY and SAAADI. Trimming stripped 0 bases from V and 0 bases from J, with 3 bases between. This CDR3 spans 14 amino acids. The CDR3 DNA reads as TGCGCCAGCAGTGAGTCGGATAGCAATCAGCCCCAGCATTTT. Amino acid sequence: CASSESDSNQPQHF.

Many counts were recorded for this clonotype. The V gene is TRBV7-2, the J gene TRBJ1-5; no reliable D call. Germline CDR1 and CDR2: SGHTA and FQGNSA. Between the trimmed V and J ends, which lost 2 bases and 2 bases, there was a span of 7 bases. This CDR3 has 14 residues. The CDR3: CASSLRQGNQPQHF. CDR3 sequence (DNA): TGTGCCAGCAGCTTAAGGCAGGGCAATCAGCCCCAGCATTTT.

V gene TRBV6-2 or TRBV6-3 combines with J gene TRBJ1-4, with a possible D match to TRBD1 (6 bases). The CDR3 is 14 amino acids. Deletions cut 2 bases from V and 7 bases from J, with 11 bases between. Germline CDR1 is MNHEY and CDR2 is SVGEGT. The CDR3 protein is CASSYDTGPEKLFF. In DNA, the CDR3 is TGTGCCAGCAGTTACGACACAGGGCCTGAAAAACTGTTTTTT.